A selection of T cell receptor beta chains follows, all from one sample in a study of blood T cells in healthy people across ages. TCRdb re-called the 5' RACE reads with MiXCR, one entry per CDR3 protein. The table records around 800,000 distinct CDR3 sequences, more than 25% of them present only once. This sample also appeared in a second study, on T cells of mothers and their children.

The sequenced material came from blood. The source is a boy between 10 and 17 years old in good health. The CDR3 runs from the conserved cysteine through the conserved F or W. The order of the fields is clone size, J gene, V gene, D gene, CDR3 length, CDR3 protein, CDR3 DNA. A D gene is named only where the DNA matches it firmly. Not all rows give a size; the values are once, few, many and, for expanded clones, a class.

once,TRBJ2-7,TRBV20-1,NA,15,CSARDPGQPSYEQYF,TGCAGTGCTAGAGATCCGGGACAACCCTCCTACGAGCAGTACTTC
NA,TRBJ2-7,TRBV7-9,NA,15,CASSPPRDVAYEQYF,TGTGCCAGCAGCCCCCCCCGAGACGTGGCCTACGAGCAGTACTTC
few,TRBJ2-7,TRBV5-1,TRBD2,15,CASSSSGGTTYEQYF,TGCGCCAGCAGCTCGAGCGGGGGGACCACCTACGAGCAGTACTTC
NA,TRBJ2-5,TRBV6-5,TRBD2,16,CASSYGTSGGEETQYF,TGTGCCAGCAGTTACGGGACTAGCGGGGGTGAAGAGACCCAGTACTTC
NA,TRBJ2-1,TRBV3-1,NA,14,CASSPGLASYEQFF,TGTGCCAGCAGCCCTGGCCTCGCTAGTTATGAGCAGTTCTTC
NA,TRBJ1-4,TRBV9,NA,15,CASSSRTATNEKLFF,TGTGCCAGCAGCTCCCGGACGGCAACTAATGAAAAACTGTTTTTT
NA,TRBJ2-1,TRBV7-6,TRBD1,13,CVSSLDRAQEQFF,TGTGTCAGCAGCTTAGACAGGGCACAAGAGCAGTTCTTC
NA,TRBJ2-1,TRBV7-9,NA,14,CASSFVLMYNEQFF,TGTGCCAGCAGCTTTGTACTTATGTACAATGAGCAGTTCTTC
NA,TRBJ1-1,TRBV4-3,NA,15,CASSAAGRGDTEAFF,TGCGCCAGCAGCGCGGCGGGGCGGGGGGACACTGAAGCTTTCTTT
NA,TRBJ1-5,TRBV2,TRBD1,15,CASRVGQAIQGPQHF,TGTGCCAGCAGGGTGGGACAGGCGATCCAAGGGCCCCAGCATTTT
few,TRBJ2-7,TRBV6-5,NA,20,CASSYSGPGFGPAQANEQYF,TGTGCCAGCAGTTACTCGGGTCCCGGCTTTGGACCAGCACAGGCAAACGAGCAGTACTTC
NA,TRBJ2-1,TRBV14,NA,15,CASSRYLSSYNEQFF,TGTGCCAGCAGCCGATATCTTAGCTCCTACAATGAGCAGTTCTTC
few,TRBJ1-3,TRBV12-3/TRBV12-4,NA,14,CASSLGYSGNTIYF,TGTGCCAGCAGTTTAGGGTACTCTGGAAACACCATATATTTT
few,TRBJ2-3,TRBV6-1,TRBD2,15,CASLGLARGTDTQYF,TGTGCCAGCCTGGGACTAGCACGAGGCACAGATACGCAGTATTTT
few,TRBJ2-1,TRBV20-1,TRBD1,15,CSARKTGWLLNEQFF,TGCAGTGCTAGAAAGACAGGGTGGCTCCTCAATGAGCAGTTCTTC
few,TRBJ2-5,TRBV3-1,NA,11,CASSQDLRVDF,TGTGCCAGCAGCCAAGATCTGAGGGTAGACTTC
NA,TRBJ2-2,TRBV7-2,TRBD2,16,CASSLTGGPDTGELFF,TGTGCCAGCAGCTTAACGGGGGGGCCAGACACCGGGGAGCTGTTTTTT
NA,TRBJ1-5,TRBV4-2,NA,15,CASSQEQYSNQPQHF,TGTGCCAGCAGCCAAGAACAGTATAGCAATCAGCCCCAGCATTTT
NA,TRBJ1-1,TRBV20-1,TRBD1,14,CSARSGQGATEAFF,TGCAGTGCTAGATCGGGACAGGGAGCCACTGAAGCTTTCTTT
NA,TRBJ2-3,TRBV10-3,NA,16,CAIMATWSSSTDTQYF,TGTGCCATCATGGCCACTTGGTCATCTAGCACAGATACGCAGTATTTT
few,TRBJ2-1,TRBV5-6,NA,11,CASSLRGLQFF,TGTGCCAGCAGCCTCCGGGGGTTGCAGTTCTTC
few,TRBJ2-1,TRBV20-1,TRBD2,14,CSARTGGGYNEQFF,TGCAGTGCTAGGACGGGAGGGGGCTACAATGAGCAGTTCTTC
NA,TRBJ2-7,TRBV20-1,NA,15,CSASSARDGSYEQYF,TGCAGTGCTAGTAGCGCCCGGGACGGCTCCTACGAGCAGTACTTC
NA,TRBJ1-4,TRBV11-2,NA,13,CASSPPGGRKLFF,TGTGCCAGCAGCCCTCCGGGAGGGCGGAAACTGTTTTTT
NA,TRBJ2-7,TRBV5-1,NA,15,CASSLEAGRTYEQYF,TGCGCCAGCAGCTTGGAGGCGGGGCGTACCTACGAGCAGTACTTC
many,TRBJ2-7,TRBV7-9,TRBD2,16,CASSLGGLAGVGEQYF,TGTGCCAGCAGCTTAGGGGGACTAGCGGGAGTCGGCGAGCAGTACTTC
NA,TRBJ2-7,TRBV7-9,TRBD2,17,CASSLRLAGGLSYEQYF,TGTGCCAGCAGCTTAAGGCTAGCGGGAGGACTTTCCTACGAGCAGTACTTC
NA,TRBJ1-5,TRBV6-6,TRBD1,17,CASSYFQGADSNQPQHF,TGTGCCAGCAGTTACTTCCAGGGGGCGGATAGCAATCAGCCCCAGCATTTT
NA,TRBJ1-1,TRBV5-1,NA,15,CASSLRLQPNTEAFF,TGCGCCAGCAGCTTGAGGCTCCAACCGAACACTGAAGCTTTCTTT
NA,TRBJ2-1,TRBV4-2,TRBD2,17,CASSQEGRLAGGNEQFF,TGTGCCAGCAGCCAAGAGGGGAGACTAGCGGGGGGTAATGAGCAGTTCTTC
few,TRBJ2-7,TRBV5-1,NA,14,CASSLAGNHYEQYF,TGCGCCAGCAGCTTGGCCGGGAATCATTACGAGCAGTACTTC
once,TRBJ2-1,TRBV6-1,TRBD1,17,CASSGVQGARPYNEQFF,TGTGCCAGTAGTGGAGTACAGGGGGCTAGGCCCTACAATGAGCAGTTCTTC
NA,TRBJ1-2,TRBV29-1,TRBD1,13,CSVDLQGNYGYTF,TGCAGCGTTGATCTACAGGGGAACTATGGCTACACCTTC
NA,TRBJ2-7,TRBV7-9,TRBD2,15,CASSSASLTSGRINF,TGTGCCAGCAGCTCCGCCTCGTTGACTAGCGGGAGGATCAACTTC
NA,TRBJ2-3,TRBV12-3/TRBV12-4,TRBD2,17,CASSSGLAGGITDTQYF,TGTGCCAGCAGTTCGGGACTAGCGGGGGGGATCACAGATACGCAGTATTTT
NA,TRBJ2-4,TRBV29-1,NA,13,CSVESRAKNIQYF,TGCAGCGTTGAAAGTAGGGCCAAAAACATTCAGTACTTC
few,TRBJ2-2,TRBV2,NA,16,CASSEVGVGVTGELFF,TGTGCCAGCAGTGAAGTTGGTGTAGGGGTTACCGGGGAGCTGTTTTTT
many,TRBJ2-1,TRBV5-1,NA,17,CASSLAEQQGGHNEQFF,TGCGCCAGCAGCTTGGCCGAGCAGCAAGGGGGTCACAATGAGCAGTTCTTC
NA,TRBJ2-4,TRBV30,TRBD2,16,CAWSGGSGGAKNIQYF,TGTGCCTGGAGTGGGGGTAGCGGGGGGGCCAAAAACATTCAGTACTTC
few,TRBJ2-1,TRBV6-1,NA,13,CASSDTSYNEQFF,TGTGCCAGCAGTGATACTAGCTACAATGAGCAGTTCTTC
NA,TRBJ1-2,TRBV10-3,NA,15,CAISGPGRSPYGYTF,TGTGCCATCAGTGGACCGGGACGGTCCCCCTATGGCTACACCTTC
NA,TRBJ1-2,TRBV28,NA,12,CASSSKDSSYTF,TGTGCCAGCAGTTCGAAGGACAGTTCCTACACCTTC
few,TRBJ2-5,TRBV5-5,NA,13,CASSLWSRETQYF,TGTGCCAGCAGCTTGTGGAGTAGGGAGACCCAGTACTTC
many,TRBJ2-5,TRBV5-1,NA,12,CASTALGETQYF,TGCGCCAGCACCGCCCTGGGAGAGACCCAGTACTTC
few,TRBJ1-2,TRBV20-1,NA,12,CSATGSYLGYTF,TGCAGTGCCACCGGGTCCTACCTTGGCTACACCTTC
NA,TRBJ2-3,TRBV20-1,NA,16,CSARDWGIGAIDTQYF,TGCAGTGCTAGAGATTGGGGGATTGGGGCCATAGATACGCAGTATTTT
few,TRBJ1-5,TRBV20-1,NA,13,CSARADSNQPQHF,TGCAGTGCTAGGGCAGATAGCAATCAGCCCCAGCATTTT
NA,TRBJ1-1,TRBV5-1,NA,15,CASSLDGQPNTEAFF,TGCGCCAGCAGCTTGGACGGACAGCCGAACACTGAAGCTTTCTTT
NA,TRBJ2-7,TRBV20-1,TRBD1,14,CSARDLGQGHEQYF,TGCAGTGCTAGAGATCTCGGACAGGGCCACGAGCAGTACTTC
few,TRBJ2-3,TRBV28,TRBD1,16,CASSRRGSGNTDTQYF,TGTGCCAGCAGCCGCAGGGGGTCGGGCAACACAGATACGCAGTATTTT
NA,TRBJ1-4,TRBV5-1,NA,16,CASSLFGAETNEKLFF,TGCGCCAGCAGCTTATTCGGGGCCGAAACTAATGAAAAACTGTTTTTT
NA,TRBJ2-1,TRBV5-1,TRBD2,15,CASSAGDYLGNEQFF,TGCGCCAGCAGCGCCGGGGACTATTTAGGGAATGAGCAGTTCTTC
NA,TRBJ1-5,TRBV7-3,NA,14,CATDPRESNQPQHF,TGTGCCACCGATCCCCGGGAAAGCAATCAGCCCCAGCATTTT
NA,TRBJ1-2,TRBV27,TRBD1,14,CASGRTGGRYGYTF,TGTGCCAGCGGACGGACAGGGGGCAGGTATGGCTACACCTTC
NA,TRBJ2-7,TRBV20-1,TRBD1,16,CSARHFPDRRSYEQYF,TGCAGTGCTAGGCACTTTCCGGACAGGCGATCCTACGAGCAGTACTTC
NA,TRBJ1-1,TRBV20-1,NA,15,CSASPQGRENTEAFF,TGCAGTGCTAGCCCTCAGGGACGGGAGAACACTGAAGCTTTCTTT
NA,TRBJ2-5,TRBV9,NA,14,CASSVGASQETQYF,TGTGCCAGCAGCGTAGGGGCTAGCCAAGAGACCCAGTACTTC
NA,TRBJ1-4,TRBV6-5,NA,12,CASKATNEKLFF,TGTGCCAGTAAAGCCACCAATGAAAAACTGTTTTTT
NA,TRBJ2-1,TRBV30,NA,11,CAWSTGGKRFF,TGTGCCTGGAGCACGGGGGGCAAGAGGTTCTTC
NA,TRBJ2-7,TRBV9,NA,15,CASSVDLGRAYEQYF,TGTGCCAGCAGCGTAGATCTAGGTAGGGCCTACGAGCAGTACTTC